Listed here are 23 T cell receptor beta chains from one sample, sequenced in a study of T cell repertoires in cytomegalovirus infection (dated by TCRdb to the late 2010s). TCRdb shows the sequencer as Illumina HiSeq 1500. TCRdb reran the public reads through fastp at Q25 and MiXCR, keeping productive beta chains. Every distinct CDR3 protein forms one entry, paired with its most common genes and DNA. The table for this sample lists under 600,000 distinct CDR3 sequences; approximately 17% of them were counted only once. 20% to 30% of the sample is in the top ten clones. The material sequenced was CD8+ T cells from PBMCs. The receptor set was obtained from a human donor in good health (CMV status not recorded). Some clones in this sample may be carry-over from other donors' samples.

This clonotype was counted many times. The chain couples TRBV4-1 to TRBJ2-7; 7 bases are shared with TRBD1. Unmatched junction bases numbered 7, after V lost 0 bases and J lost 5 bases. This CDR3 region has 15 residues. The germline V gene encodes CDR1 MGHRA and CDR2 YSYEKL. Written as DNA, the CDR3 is TGCGCCAGCAGCCAAGAACGATACAGGGGCCACGAGCAGTACTTC. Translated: CASSQERYRGHEQYF.

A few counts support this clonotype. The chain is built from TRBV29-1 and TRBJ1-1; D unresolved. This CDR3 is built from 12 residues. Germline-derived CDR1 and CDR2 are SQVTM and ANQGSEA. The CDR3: CTLVRSNTEAFF. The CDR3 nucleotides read TGCACGCTTGTGCGTTCGAACACTGAAGCTTTCTTT. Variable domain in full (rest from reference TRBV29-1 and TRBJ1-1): SAVISQKPSRDICQRGTSLTIQCQVDSQVTMMFWYRQQPGQSLTLIATANQGSEATYESGFVIDKFPISRPNLTFSTLTVSNMSPEDSSIYLCTLVRSNTEAFFGQGTRLTVV.

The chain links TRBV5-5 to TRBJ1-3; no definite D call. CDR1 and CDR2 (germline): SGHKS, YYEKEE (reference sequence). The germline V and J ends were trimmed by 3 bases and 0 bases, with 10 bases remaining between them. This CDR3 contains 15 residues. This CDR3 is CASSSRISSGNTIYF. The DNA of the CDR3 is TGTGCCAGCAGCTCGAGGATCAGCTCTGGAAACACCATATATTTT. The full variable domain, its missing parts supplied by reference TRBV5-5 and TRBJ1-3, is DAGVTQSPTHLIKTRGQQVTLRCSPISGHKSVSWYQQVLGQGPQFIFQYYEKEERGRGNFPDRFSARQFPNYSSELNVNALLLGDSALYLCASSSRISSGNTIYFGEGSWLTVV.

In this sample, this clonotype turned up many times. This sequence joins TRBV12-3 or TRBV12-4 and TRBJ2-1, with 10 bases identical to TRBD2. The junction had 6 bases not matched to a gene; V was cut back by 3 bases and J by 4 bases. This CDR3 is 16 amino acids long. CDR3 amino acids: CASSFPSGGAYNEQFF. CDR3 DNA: TGTGCCAGCAGTTTCCCCAGCGGGGGGGCGTACAATGAGCAGTTCTTC.

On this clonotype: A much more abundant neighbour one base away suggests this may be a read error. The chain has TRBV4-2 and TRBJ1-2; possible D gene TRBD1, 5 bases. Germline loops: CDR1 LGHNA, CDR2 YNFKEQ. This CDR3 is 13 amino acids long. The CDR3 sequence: CASSLVAARGYAF. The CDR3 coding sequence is TGTGCCAGCAGCCTCGTGGCGGCTCGGGGCTACGCCTTC.

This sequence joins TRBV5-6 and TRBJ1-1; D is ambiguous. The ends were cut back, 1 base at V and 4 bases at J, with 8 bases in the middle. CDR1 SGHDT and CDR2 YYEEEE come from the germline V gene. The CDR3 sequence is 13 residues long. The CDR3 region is CASSLIGVTEAFF. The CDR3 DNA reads TGTGCCAGCAGCTTGATTGGGGTCACTGAAGCTTTCTTT.

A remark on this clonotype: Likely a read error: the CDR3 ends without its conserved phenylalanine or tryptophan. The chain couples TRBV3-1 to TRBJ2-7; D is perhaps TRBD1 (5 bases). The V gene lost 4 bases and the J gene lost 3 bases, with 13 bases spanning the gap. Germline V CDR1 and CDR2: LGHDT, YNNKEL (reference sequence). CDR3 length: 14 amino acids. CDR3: CASSPSKGVYEQYL. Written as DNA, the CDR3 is TGTGCCAGCAGCCCCTCCAAAGGGGTCTACGAGCAGTACTTA.

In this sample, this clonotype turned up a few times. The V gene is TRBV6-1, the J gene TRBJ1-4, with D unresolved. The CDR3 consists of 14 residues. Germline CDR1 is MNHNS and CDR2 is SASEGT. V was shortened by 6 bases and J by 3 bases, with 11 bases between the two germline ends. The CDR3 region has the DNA TGTGCCAGCAGCCACTTTGGGGCTAATGAAAAACTGTTTTTT. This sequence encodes CASSHFGANEKLFF.

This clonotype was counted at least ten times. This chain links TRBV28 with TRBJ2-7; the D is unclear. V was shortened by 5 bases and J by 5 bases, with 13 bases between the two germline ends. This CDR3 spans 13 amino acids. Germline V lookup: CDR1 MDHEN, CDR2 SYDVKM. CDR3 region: CASSVRYGNEQYF. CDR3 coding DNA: TGTGCCAGCAGTGTCCGGTATGGCAACGAGCAGTACTTC.

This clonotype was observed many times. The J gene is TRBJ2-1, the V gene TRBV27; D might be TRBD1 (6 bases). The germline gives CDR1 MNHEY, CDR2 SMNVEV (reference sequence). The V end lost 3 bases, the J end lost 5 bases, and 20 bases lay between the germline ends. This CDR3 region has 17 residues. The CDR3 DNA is TGTGCCAGCAGTTTGCTGGGGGACACGGGTAAGGACAATGAGCAGTTCTTC. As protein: CASSLLGDTGKDNEQFF.

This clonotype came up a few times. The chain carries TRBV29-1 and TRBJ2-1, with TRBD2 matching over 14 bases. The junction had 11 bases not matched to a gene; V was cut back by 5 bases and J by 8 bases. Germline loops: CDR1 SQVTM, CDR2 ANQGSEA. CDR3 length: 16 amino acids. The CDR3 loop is CSVIPGLAGVWDEQFF. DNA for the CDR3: TGCAGCGTTATACCGGGACTAGCGGGAGTATGGGATGAGCAGTTCTTC.

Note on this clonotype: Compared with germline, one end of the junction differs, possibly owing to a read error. The CDR3 sequence: CASSYRDRGMSTEAFF. As DNA, the CDR3 is TGTGCCAGCAGCTACCGGGACAGGGGAATGAGCACTGAAGCTTTCTTT. This chain links TRBV5-3 with TRBJ1-1; 10 nucleotides line up with TRBD1. TRBV5-3 falls under the ORF class, with uncertain function. This CDR3 region has 16 residues.

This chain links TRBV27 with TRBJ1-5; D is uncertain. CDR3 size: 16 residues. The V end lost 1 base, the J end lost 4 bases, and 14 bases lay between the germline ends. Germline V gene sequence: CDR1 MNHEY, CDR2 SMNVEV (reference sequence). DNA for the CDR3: TGTGCCAGCAGTTTATTGGCAGGATTTGCAAATCAGCCCCAGCATTTT. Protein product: CASSLLAGFANQPQHF.

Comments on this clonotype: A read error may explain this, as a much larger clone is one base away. CDR3 DNA: TGTGCCAGCAGCTTACCGGGACAGAGCTCCTACCAGCAGTACTTC. Protein product: CASSLPGQSSYQQYF. This chain uses TRBV11-2 with TRBJ2-7; 7 nucleotides line up with TRBD1. Germline CDR1 reads SGHAT; CDR2 reads FQNNGV. The CDR3 sequence is 15 residues long.

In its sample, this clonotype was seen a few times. CDR3 residues: CATSRTENTGELFF. The CDR3 DNA reads as TGTGCCACCAGCAGGACAGAGAACACCGGGGAGCTGTTTTTT. The chain combines TRBV15 with TRBJ2-2, with D possibly matching TRBD1 (5 bases). This CDR3 is 14 amino acids long. The germline V gene encodes CDR1 LNHNV and CDR2 YYDKDF (reference sequence). V lost 3 bases and J 1 base, leaving 6 bases between the germline ends.

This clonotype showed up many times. Here the CDR3 DNA reads TGTGCCAGCAGCCCTCTCGGGGGGGGCGACTCCTACAATGAGCAGTTCTTC. Its protein product is CASSPLGGGDSYNEQFF. This rearrangement joins TRBV7-2 to TRBJ2-1, with 8 bases lining up with TRBD2. This CDR3 is built from 17 residues. CDR1 SGHTA and CDR2 FQGNSA come from the germline V gene. The V segment lost 5 bases and the J segment 0 bases; nucleotides outside the gene matches: 9.

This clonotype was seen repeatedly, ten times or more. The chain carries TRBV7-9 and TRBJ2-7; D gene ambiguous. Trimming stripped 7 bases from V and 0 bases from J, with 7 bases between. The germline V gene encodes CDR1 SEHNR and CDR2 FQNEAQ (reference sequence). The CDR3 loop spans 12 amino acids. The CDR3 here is CASTGSSYEQYF. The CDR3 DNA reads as TGTGCCAGCACCGGGTCCTCCTACGAGCAGTACTTC.

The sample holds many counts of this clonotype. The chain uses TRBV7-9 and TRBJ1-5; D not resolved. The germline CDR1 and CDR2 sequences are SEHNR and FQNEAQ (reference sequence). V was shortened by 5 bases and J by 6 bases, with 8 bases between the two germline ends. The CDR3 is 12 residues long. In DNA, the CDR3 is TGTGCCAGCAGCGCCCCGGGTCAGCCCCAGCATTTT. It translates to CASSAPGQPQHF.

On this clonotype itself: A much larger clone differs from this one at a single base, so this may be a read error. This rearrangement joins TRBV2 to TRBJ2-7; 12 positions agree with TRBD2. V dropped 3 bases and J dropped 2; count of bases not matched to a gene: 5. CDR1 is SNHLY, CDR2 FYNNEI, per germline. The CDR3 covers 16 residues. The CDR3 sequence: CASSETSGGEPYEQYF. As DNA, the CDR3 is TGTGCCAGCAGTGAGACTAGCGGGGGCGAACCCTACGAGCAGTACTTC.

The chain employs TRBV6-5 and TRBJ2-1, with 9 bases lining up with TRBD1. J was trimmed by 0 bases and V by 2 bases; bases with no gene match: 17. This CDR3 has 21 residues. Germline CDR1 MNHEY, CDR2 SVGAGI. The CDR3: CASSYPSVPGQGLSSYNEQFF. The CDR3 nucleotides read TGTGCCAGCAGTTACCCTTCAGTCCCGGGACAGGGATTAAGCTCCTACAATGAGCAGTTCTTC.

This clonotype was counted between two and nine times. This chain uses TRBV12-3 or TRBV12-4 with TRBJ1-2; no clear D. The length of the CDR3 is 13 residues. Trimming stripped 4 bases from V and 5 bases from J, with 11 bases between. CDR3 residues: CASSSTRTYGYTF. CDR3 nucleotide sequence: TGTGCCAGCAGTTCTACCCGAACTTATGGCTACACCTTC.

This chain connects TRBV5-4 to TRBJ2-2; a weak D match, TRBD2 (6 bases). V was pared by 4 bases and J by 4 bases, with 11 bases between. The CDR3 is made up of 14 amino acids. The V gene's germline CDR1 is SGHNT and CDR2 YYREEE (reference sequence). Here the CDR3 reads CASSREEVTGELFF. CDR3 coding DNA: TGTGCCAGCAGCAGGGAGGAGGTCACCGGGGAGCTGTTTTTT. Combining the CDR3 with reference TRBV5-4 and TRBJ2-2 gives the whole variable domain ETGVTQSPTHLIKTRGQQVTLRCSSQSGHNTVSWYQQALGQGPQFIFQYYREEENGRGNFPPRFSGLQFPNYSSELNVNALELDDSALYLCASSREEVTGELFFGEGSRLTVL.

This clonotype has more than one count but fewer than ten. The CDR3 nucleotides read TGTGCCAGCAGGGGACAGGGGCCGGGGGGCTACACCTTC. Its protein is CASRGQGPGGYTF. The chain links TRBV6-5 to TRBJ1-2; 10 bases line up with TRBD1. From germline, CDR1 is MNHEY and CDR2 SVGAGI. The V gene end was trimmed by 6 bases and the J gene end by 8 bases; junction bases not matched to a gene: 6. CDR3 length: 13 amino acids.